This T cell receptor (beta chain) is drawn from a study of blood T cells in healthy people across ages. Study-level information: Through template switching, about one barcoded beta molecule was captured per two T cells, as measured in model experiments.

In this sample, this clonotype turned up once. What it recognizes is unknown. The authors ran a second PCR of about 7 to 11 cycles using a sample-barcoded 5' primer and a J-beta primer mix. TCRdb itself ran the 5' RACE reads through MiXCR, one entry per CDR3 protein. The sample lists some 900,000 distinct CDR3 sequences, about 48% occurring once. V was pared by 0 bases and J by 3 bases, with 13 bases between. Germline CDR1 MNHEY, CDR2 SVGEGT. The CDR3 sequence is 16 residues long. General study findings and limits: Older individuals had lower TCR beta diversity per million T cells (the decline was roughly linear). Correlation between TCR beta diversity and naive T cell percentage was strong.

Isolation recovered at least 6 million PBMCs from every sample. Input material: blood. The source of this sequence is a man aged 25 to 40 in good health. V is TRBV6-2 or TRBV6-3 and J is TRBJ2-3, with D perhaps matching TRBD1 or TRBD2 (5 bases each). DNA for the CDR3: TGTGCCAGCAGTTACTCGAGGGGACGTACAACAGATACGCAGTATTTT. As protein: CASSYSRGRTTDTQYF.